The 10 T cell receptor beta chains below all came from one sample that was sequenced in a study of cytomegalovirus exposure and HLA in healthy donors (dated by TCRdb to about 2017). Library preparation used the immunoSEQ multiplex PCR assay. For the multiplex PCR, a mixture combining 60 forward primers for TCR Vbeta segments and 13 reverse primers for TCR Jbeta segments was used. TCRdb took this table from immuneACCESS and kept in-frame rearrangements with V and J called. Such tables lack part of the clones; where checked against another copy, unresolved V genes explain under half of the gap, and the rest is unexplained. Present in this sample are over 120,000 clones, 80% to 85% of which were seen just once. The ten biggest clones cover under 3% of the sample. Input material: PBMCs. The receptors derive from a woman younger than 45 in good health and CMV-seronegative.

The chain's CDR3 is CASRFGGDRPYEQYF. The CDR3 DNA reads TGTGCCAGCAGGTTCGGAGGAGACCGACCCTACGAGCAGTACTTC. J is TRBJ2-7 and V is TRBV6-6; D may be TRBD2 (5 bases). Trimming took off 6 bases at V and 2 bases at J, with 17 bases between the two ends. Germline assignment: CDR1 MNHNY and CDR2 SVGAGI (reference sequence). The CDR3 has 15 residues.

The rearrangement uses TRBV7-7 and TRBJ2-1; TRBD2 matches 10 bases. Germline assignment: CDR1 SSHAT and CDR2 FNYEAQ (reference sequence). This CDR3 comprises 15 residues. Trimming cost V 5 bases and J 5 bases; bases outside gene matches: 6. This CDR3 reads CASSQSGGVNNEQFF. CDR3 coding DNA: TGTGCCAGCAGCCAGAGCGGGGGGGTCAACAATGAGCAGTTCTTC.

The chain has TRBV9 and TRBJ2-3; 7 nucleotides line up with TRBD1. This CDR3 is built from 14 residues. The germline CDR1 and CDR2 sequences are SGDLS and YYNGEE. J lost 6 bases, V lost 0 bases, and 4 bases had no gene match. The CDR3, as DNA: TGTGCCAGCAGCGTAGGAGGGGGCTGGGATACGCAGTATTTT. Encoded protein: CASSVGGGWDTQYF.

The chain is built from TRBV25-1 and TRBJ2-3; a weak D match, TRBD2 (6 bases). The CDR3 consists of 16 residues. Germline-derived CDR1 and CDR2 are MGHDK and SYGVNS. Trimming took 3 bases from V and 2 from J, leaving 15 bases between them. The chain's CDR3 is CASSEAGTVSTDTQYF. CDR3 bases: TGTGCCAGCAGTGAGGCGGGAACGGTCTCCACAGATACGCAGTATTTT. The complete variable domain, with remaining parts taken from reference TRBV25-1 and TRBJ2-3, reads EADIYQTPRYLVIGTGKKITLECSQTMGHDKMYWYQQDPGMELHLIHYSYGVNSTEKGDLSSESTVSRIRTEHFPLTLESARPSHTSQYLCASSEAGTVSTDTQYFGPGTRLTVL.

The V gene is TRBV11-2, the J gene TRBJ2-7, with a weak D call TRBD1 (5 bases). Germline lookup yields CDR1 SGHAT and CDR2 FQNNGV. This CDR3 has 13 residues. V shed 5 bases and J shed 4 bases, with 12 bases lying between them. The CDR3 sequence is CASSPRQIYEQYF. The CDR3 DNA follows: TGTGCCAGCAGCCCCCGACAGATATACGAGCAGTACTTC.

This clone was picked up one time. V is TRBV10-1 and J is TRBJ2-5; the D gene is possibly TRBD1 (6 bases). The CDR3 extends over 14 amino acids. Germline CDR1 reads WNHNN; CDR2 reads SYGVQD (reference sequence). The V and J ends lost 6 bases and 1 base respectively, with 12 bases between them. The CDR3 DNA reads as TGCGCCAGCAGCGGGACACAGGCCCAAGAGACCCAGTACTTC. Translation gives CASSGTQAQETQYF.

This clone showed up just a few times. The V and J genes are TRBV18 and TRBJ2-3, with D maybe TRBD1 (6 bases). Trimming pared 2 bases from V and 0 bases from J, leaving 12 bases between. The CDR3 spans 16 residues. The germline V gene encodes CDR1 KGHSH and CDR2 LQKENI. As DNA, the CDR3 is TGTGCCAGCTCACCAGGACAGATACCTAGCACAGATACGCAGTATTTT. This sequence encodes CASSPGQIPSTDTQYF.

The rearrangement uses TRBV30 and TRBJ2-7; the D gene is possibly TRBD2 (6 bases). Germline V lookup: CDR1 GTSNPN, CDR2 SVGIG (reference sequence). The CDR3 is 15 amino acids. With 1 base removed from V and 6 bases from J, the gap between germline ends came to 19 bases. The CDR3 reads CAWSDNPAGLTEQYF. The CDR3, as DNA: TGTGCCTGGAGTGACAACCCCGCGGGGTTGACCGAGCAGTACTTC.

This clone was seen once. CDR3 nucleotides: TGTGCCAGCAGTGTCTTGGACAGCTCGCAGGGCACAGATACGCAGTATTTT. Protein: CASSVLDSSQGTDTQYF. V is TRBV28 and J is TRBJ2-3; the D gene is possibly TRBD1 (6 bases). V gave up 5 bases and J gave up 1 base, with 19 bases separating them. Germline lookup yields CDR1 MDHEN and CDR2 SYDVKM. The CDR3 contains 17 residues. Filled out from reference TRBV28 and TRBJ2-3, the complete variable domain reads DVKVTQSSRYLVKRTGEKVFLECVQDMDHENMFWYRQDPGLGLRLIYFSYDVKMKEKGDIPEGYSVSREKKERFSLILESASTNQTSMYLCASSVLDSSQGTDTQYFGPGTRLTVL.

The chain links TRBV2 to TRBJ1-2; 9 nucleotides agree with TRBD1. V shed 8 bases and J 8 bases; nucleotides not matched to a gene: 9. In germline, CDR1 is SNHLY, CDR2 FYNNEI. This CDR3 is 13 amino acids long. CDR3 loop: CASRDRELGGYTF. The DNA for the CDR3 is TGTGCCAGCCGGGACAGGGAATTAGGGGGCTACACCTTC.